Below, 27 T cell receptor beta chains from the same sample are listed, as sequenced in a study of cytomegalovirus exposure and HLA in healthy donors. The PCR had 60 Vbeta and 13 Jbeta primers. Repertoires were generated with immunoSEQ multiplex PCR, while TCRdb's copy carries only in-frame clones and drops some. The repertoire holds over 100,000 clones, approximately 80% seen once, with 10% to 11% in the top ten. Source material: PBMCs. Every receptor here comes from a man aged 40-50 years in good health and CMV-seropositive.

The chain is built from TRBV4-1 and TRBJ2-1; 8 nucleotides agree with TRBD1. The CDR3 spans 14 residues. The V and J ends lost 1 base and 7 bases, in that order; junction bases with no gene match: 3. Germline V gives CDR1 MGHRA, CDR2 YSYEKL. CDR3 nucleotide sequence: TGCGCCAGCAGCCAAGGACAGGGGTGGAATGAGCAGTTCTTC. This gives the protein CASSQGQGWNEQFF.

The chain links TRBV27 to TRBJ1-4; 9 bases match TRBD1. The V gene end was trimmed by 3 bases and the J gene end by 6 bases; junction bases not matched to a gene: 2. Germline CDR1 MNHEY, CDR2 SMNVEV (reference sequence). The CDR3 extends over 14 amino acids. CDR3 DNA sequence: TGTGCCAGCAGTTTGGGACAGGGTGATGAAAAACTGTTTTTT. Encoded protein: CASSLGQGDEKLFF.

This chain connects TRBV4-2 to TRBJ2-1; 12 positions agree with TRBD2. The length of the CDR3 is 16 residues. The germline V gene encodes CDR1 LGHNA and CDR2 YNFKEQ. The ends lost 5 bases at V and 7 bases at J; junction bases unmatched: 9. CDR3 sequence reads: CASSKELAGGQNEQFF. Written as DNA, the CDR3 is TGTGCCAGCAGCAAGGAACTAGCGGGGGGCCAGAATGAGCAGTTCTTC.

The rearrangement uses TRBV20-1 and TRBJ2-1; TRBD1 matches at 7 bases. Germline CDR1 DFQATT, CDR2 SNEGSKA (reference sequence). The V and J ends lost 4 bases and 9 bases, in that order; junction bases with no gene match: 3. The CDR3 contains 11 residues. The DNA of the CDR3 is TGCAGTGCTAAGGACAGGATTGAGCAGTTCTTC. This encodes CSAKDRIEQFF.

The chain combines TRBV5-8 with TRBJ1-2; 7 nucleotides line up with TRBD1. The CDR3 has 17 residues. Unmatched junction bases numbered 14, after V lost 2 bases and J lost 4 bases. CDR1 is SGHTS, CDR2 YDEGEE, per germline. DNA for the CDR3: TGTGCCAGCAGCTTCGCCATCGGTGGACAGGTTTCCTATGGCTACACCTTC. This sequence encodes CASSFAIGGQVSYGYTF. Together with reference TRBV5-8 and TRBJ1-2, the CDR3 gives the full variable domain: EAGVTQSPTHLIKTRGQQATLRCSPISGHTSVYWYQQALGLGLQFLLWYDEGEERNRGNFPPRFSGRQFPNYSSELNVNALELEDSALYLCASSFAIGGQVSYGYTFGSGTRLTVV.

The chain recombines TRBV7-2 with TRBJ2-7; 8 bases line up with TRBD2. Germline trimming cut 5 bases from V and 2 bases from J; bases unmatched to any gene: 17. Germline values: CDR1 SGHTA, CDR2 FQGNSA. The CDR3 is 18 amino acids. CDR3 region: CASSQSWRRGGPPYEQYF. CDR3 DNA sequence: TGTGCCAGCAGCCAATCTTGGCGCCGCGGGGGGCCCCCCTACGAGCAGTACTTC.

This sequence joins TRBV5-4 and TRBJ1-1; D unclear. V was pared by 2 bases and J by 4 bases, with 12 bases between. The CDR3 has 14 residues. CDR1 and CDR2 from the germline V gene are SGHNT and YYREEE (reference sequence). The CDR3 DNA follows: TGTGCCAGCAGCTTAGACATTTTCCGCACTGAAGCTTTCTTT. Its protein product is CASSLDIFRTEAFF.

V gene TRBV10-3 combines with J gene TRBJ2-5; D is possibly TRBD1 or TRBD2 (5 bases each). The J call could be wrong; TRBJ2-7 is a better fit for the DNA end. The germline gives CDR1 ENHRY, CDR2 SYGVKD. CDR3 size: 14 residues. The CDR3 DNA follows: TGTGCCATCAGTGAAAGAGGGGACTCCTACGAGCAGTACTTC. This gives the protein CAISERGDSYEQYF.

This sequence joins TRBV19 and TRBJ1-5; D remains unclear. Germline CDR1 LNHDA, CDR2 SQIVND (reference sequence). Trimming removed 7 bases at V and 6 bases at J, with 13 bases between. This CDR3 region has 13 residues. Here the CDR3 reads CASKALGIQPQHF. As DNA, the CDR3 is TGTGCCAGTAAGGCCCTAGGAATTCAGCCCCAGCATTTT.

J is TRBJ1-5 and V is TRBV18, with 7 nucleotides matching TRBD1. J gave up 3 bases and V 4 bases, and 6 bases lay outside the gene matches. Germline CDR1 KGHSH, CDR2 LQKENI. The CDR3 sequence is 15 residues long. CDR3 sequence (DNA): TGTGCCAGCTCACAACAGGGGAACGTCAATCAGCCCCAGCATTTT. The encoded protein is CASSQQGNVNQPQHF. The entire variable domain, with the rest obtained from reference TRBV18 and TRBJ1-5, is as follows: NAGVMQNPRHLVRRRGQEARLRCSPMKGHSHVYWYRQLPEEGLKFMVYLQKENIIDESGMPKERFSAEFPKEGPSILRIQQVVRGDSAAYFCASSQQGNVNQPQHFGDGTRLSIL.

In its sample, this clone was seen a few times. J is TRBJ1-1 and V is TRBV4-3; no firm D call. Germline V gene data show CDR1 as LGHNA and CDR2 as YSLEER. CDR3 length equals 15 residues. The germline V and J ends were trimmed by 1 base and 2 bases, with 11 bases remaining between them. Here the CDR3 DNA reads TGCGCCAGCAGCCAAGTTCAAGACACAAACACTGAAGCTTTCTTT. Protein sequence: CASSQVQDTNTEAFF.

V usage is TRBV7-9 and J usage is TRBJ1-2; 8 bases are shared with TRBD1. Germline V gene lookup returns CDR1 SEHNR and CDR2 FQNEAQ (reference sequence). The J segment lost 7 bases and the V segment lost 6 bases, leaving 7 bases of the junction unmatched. CDR3 length equals 13 residues. CDR3 sequence reads: CASRRQGRGGYTF. CDR3 DNA sequence: TGTGCCAGCAGAAGACAGGGGCGGGGTGGCTACACCTTC.

The chain uses TRBV28 and TRBJ1-3, with 10 nucleotides matching TRBD1. The CDR3 is 15 amino acids. From germline, CDR1 is MDHEN and CDR2 SYDVKM. Trimming at V came to 6 bases and at J to 4 bases, leaving 6 bases not matched to a gene. The CDR3 bases are TGTGCCAGCAGCTTGGGACAGGGGATCGGAAACACCATATATTTT. Translating gives CASSLGQGIGNTIYF.

The chain employs TRBV21-1 and TRBJ1-6; TRBD1, the table's D call, was not compared with the DNA. TRBV21-1 is annotated as a pseudogene. The CDR3 extends over 20 amino acids. The CDR3 protein is CASSTNRDRGSTSYNSPLHF. CDR3 nucleotides: TGTGCCAGCAGCACCAACCGGGACAGGGGGTCGACCTCCTATAATTCACCCCTCCACTTT.

This clone has more than one count but fewer than ten. This chain joins TRBV5-8 and TRBJ2-5; perhaps TRBD1 as D (5 bases). CDR3 length: 15 amino acids. Trimming took off 4 bases at V and 1 base at J, with 14 bases between the two ends. Germline CDR1 and CDR2: SGHTS and YDEGEE. CDR3 nucleotides: TGTGCCAGCAGCCGCTTCGACAGATTCCAAGAGACCCAGTACTTC. Its translation is CASSRFDRFQETQYF.

The chain employs TRBV7-9 and TRBJ2-1; 8 bases line up with TRBD1. CDR1 and CDR2 from the germline V gene are SEHNR and FQNEAQ (reference sequence). V shed 6 bases and J 4 bases; nucleotides not matched to a gene: 8. The length of the CDR3 is 15 residues. CDR3 DNA: TGTGCCAGCAGAAACGGGACAGGTCCGTACAATGAGCAGTTCTTC. Residues: CASRNGTGPYNEQFF.

This clone was observed a few times. The chain combines TRBV9 with TRBJ2-3; TRBD2 matches at 7 bases. The V segment lost 2 bases and the J segment 2 bases; nucleotides outside the gene matches: 8. This CDR3 has 16 amino acids. Germline values: CDR1 SGDLS, CDR2 YYNGEE. The CDR3 DNA reads as TGTGCCAGCAGCGTTGGGCTAGCGGTCAACACAGATACGCAGTATTTT. Amino acid sequence: CASSVGLAVNTDTQYF.

This sequence joins TRBV2 and TRBJ1-6; TRBD1 is a possible D gene (6 bases). V was pared by 6 bases and J by 6 bases, with 15 bases between. The CDR3 runs 15 residues. Looked up from germline, CDR1 is SNHLY and CDR2 is FYNNEI. Here the CDR3 DNA reads TGTGCCAGCAGGGGCGAGGACAGTTCTAATTCACCCCTCCACTTT. As protein: CASRGEDSSNSPLHF.

The V gene is TRBV9, the J gene TRBJ2-5, with D possibly matching TRBD1 (6 bases). From germline, CDR1 is SGDLS and CDR2 YYNGEE. The CDR3 contains 16 residues. The germline V and J ends were trimmed by 4 bases and 2 bases, with 18 bases remaining between them. CDR3 region: CASSPQQGLAQETQYF. The CDR3 nucleotides are TGTGCCAGCAGCCCCCAACAGGGCTTGGCTCAAGAGACCCAGTACTTC.

The gene calls are TRBV28 and TRBJ1-1; D remains unclear. V lost 3 bases and J 7 bases, leaving 9 bases between the germline ends. The CDR3 runs 12 residues. The germline V gene has CDR1 MDHEN and CDR2 SYDVKM. The CDR3 region is CASSFSRFEAFF. The CDR3 region has the DNA TGTGCCAGCAGTTTTAGTCGGTTTGAAGCTTTCTTT.

The chain has TRBV7-2 and TRBJ1-5; perhaps TRBD1 as D (6 bases). Between the trimmed V and J ends, which lost 5 bases and 6 bases, there was a span of 20 bases. The CDR3 totals 16 residues. Germline CDR1 is SGHTA and CDR2 is FQGNSA. Written as DNA, the CDR3 is TGTGCCAGCAGCCCCCTCAGTGCGGGGGCTGGTCAGCCCCAGCATTTT. This translates into CASSPLSAGAGQPQHF. Together with reference TRBV7-2 and TRBJ1-5, the CDR3 gives the full variable domain: GAGVSQSPSNKVTEKGKDVELRCDPISGHTALYWYRQSLGQGLEFLIYFQGNSAPDKSGLPSDRFSAERTGGSVSTLTIQRTQQEDSAVYLCASSPLSAGAGQPQHFGDGTRLSIL.

The V gene is TRBV4-1, the J gene TRBJ2-1; no reliable D call. The germline CDR1 and CDR2 sequences are MGHRA and YSYEKL. CDR3 length equals 15 residues. The ends were cut back, 1 base at V and 0 bases at J, with 7 bases in the middle. The CDR3 loop reads CASSQGLTSYNEQFF. As DNA, the CDR3 is TGCGCCAGCAGCCAAGGACTTACCTCCTACAATGAGCAGTTCTTC.

This clone was observed a few times. The chain has TRBV7-2 and TRBJ2-7; 7 bases are shared with TRBD2. This CDR3 region has 14 residues. CDR1 and CDR2 (germline): SGHTA, FQGNSA. The V and J ends lost 4 bases and 3 bases, in that order; junction bases with no gene match: 6. The CDR3 reads CASSWTGTNYEQYF. The CDR3 DNA reads as TGTGCCAGCAGCTGGACCGGGACTAACTACGAGCAGTACTTC.

The chain couples TRBV5-1 to TRBJ1-4; maybe TRBD1 (5 bases). V was clipped by 1 base and J by 3 bases, with 13 bases between them. From germline, CDR1 is SGHRS and CDR2 YFSETQ. This CDR3 region has 16 residues. The CDR3 sequence is CASSLNGGRANEKLFF. The CDR3 DNA is TGCGCCAGCAGCTTGAATGGGGGGAGGGCTAATGAAAAACTGTTTTTT.

The rearrangement links TRBV7-9 to TRBJ2-7; 13 bases match TRBD2. Germline CDR1 reads SEHNR; CDR2 reads FQNEAQ (reference sequence). The CDR3 loop spans 16 amino acids. V shed 6 bases, J shed 6 bases, and the junction held 11 bases outside the gene matches. CDR3 nucleotide sequence: TGTGCCAGCAGTTCCGGAACTAGCGGGGGGGCTGCCGAGCAGTACTTC. Its protein product is CASSSGTSGGAAEQYF.

This clone was seen only a few times. This rearrangement joins TRBV4-3 to TRBJ2-1; perhaps TRBD2 as D (6 bases). The V end was cut by 5 bases, the J end by 0 bases, with 14 bases between. The CDR3 extends over 16 amino acids. CDR1 LGHNA and CDR2 YSLEER come from the germline V gene. The CDR3 spells CASSKGLLSSYNEQFF. The CDR3 bases are TGCGCCAGCAGCAAGGGACTTCTGAGCTCCTACAATGAGCAGTTCTTC.

In its sample, this clone was seen a few times. The chain has TRBV9 and TRBJ2-2, with D tentatively TRBD2 (7 bases). Trimming cost V 7 bases and J 4 bases, with 11 bases left between them. The germline V gene has CDR1 SGDLS and CDR2 YYNGEE. The CDR3 is 13 residues long. The CDR3, as DNA: TGTGCCAGCGGGAGGGGGATCACCGGGGAGCTGTTTTTT. Encoded protein: CASGRGITGELFF.